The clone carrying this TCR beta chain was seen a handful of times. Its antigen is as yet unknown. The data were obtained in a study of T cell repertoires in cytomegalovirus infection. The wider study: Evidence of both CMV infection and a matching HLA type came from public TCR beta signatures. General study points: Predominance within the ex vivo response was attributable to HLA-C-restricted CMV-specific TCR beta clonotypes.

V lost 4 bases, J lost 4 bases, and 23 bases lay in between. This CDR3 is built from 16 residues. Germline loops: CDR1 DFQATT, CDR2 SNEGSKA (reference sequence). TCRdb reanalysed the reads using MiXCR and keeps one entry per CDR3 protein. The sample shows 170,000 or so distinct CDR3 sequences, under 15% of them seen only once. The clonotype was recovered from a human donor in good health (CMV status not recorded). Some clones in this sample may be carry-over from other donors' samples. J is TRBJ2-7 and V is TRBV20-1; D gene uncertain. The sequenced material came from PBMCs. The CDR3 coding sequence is TGCAGTGCTAAACAACTCGAGGCCTACGATATTTACGAGCAGTACTTC. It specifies CSAKQLEAYDIYEQYF.